Listed below are T cell receptor beta chains from one sample, sequenced in a study of T-cell reconstitution after alpha-beta-depleted transplantation in children. TCRdb analysed the PCR reads with MiXCR anew, one entry per CDR3 protein. The top ten clones hold about 28% of a sample with about 900,000 distinct CDR3 sequences, roughly 29% of them seen once. The sample here was PBMCs, mostly from graft donor cells, taken 360 days after TCRalphabeta/CD19-depleted stem cell transplant. The receptor set was obtained from a boy in the first two years of life who had a stem cell transplant for SCID, so the T cells may come from the graft donor. The CDR3 runs from the conserved cysteine through the conserved F or W. A D gene is named only where the DNA matches it firmly. Part of the rows lack a size; the others show once, few, many or a class for expanded clones.

cdr3_nt	cdr3_aa	j_call	d_call	v_call	clone_size
TGTGCCATCAGTGGCGGACTAGCGGGGGGCCTTCGACAAGAGACCCAGTACTTC	CAISGGLAGGLRQETQYF	TRBJ2-5	TRBD2	TRBV10-3	few
TGCAGCGTTGCTTCTCGGGGGAGCGCCTACGAGCAGTACTTC	CSVASRGSAYEQYF	TRBJ2-7	NA	TRBV29-1	NA
TGTGCCAGCAGCCAGCTCGGTGAGCAGTTCTTC	CASSQLGEQFF	TRBJ2-1	NA	TRBV7-8	NA
TGCGCCAGCAGCCCTGCATGGGACGCCTATGGCTACACCTTC	CASSPAWDAYGYTF	TRBJ1-2	NA	TRBV4-1	few
TGCAGCGGGACGACTAGCGGGGGCACAGATACGCAGTATTTT	CSGTTSGGTDTQYF	TRBJ2-3	TRBD2	TRBV29-1	NA
TGCAGCGCCCAAGGCTCTGAAGCTTTCTTT	CSAQGSEAFF	TRBJ1-1	NA	TRBV29-1	NA
TGTGCCAGCAGCCAACTAGAGGAAGAGACCCAGTACTTC	CASSQLEEETQYF	TRBJ2-5	NA	TRBV4-2	NA
TGTGCCAGCAGCACAACCTCGATCCCTGGCTACACCTTC	CASSTTSIPGYTF	TRBJ1-2	NA	TRBV7-2	once
TGCAGCGTTGTCCCGGGACGGACTTTGGAGACCCAGTACTTC	CSVVPGRTLETQYF	TRBJ2-5	NA	TRBV29-1	NA
TGCGCCAGCAGCCAAGAAAGGCAGATTAACTATGGCTACACCTTC	CASSQERQINYGYTF	TRBJ1-2	NA	TRBV4-3	NA
TGCAGTGCTAGAATGCGGGCCTTCTATGGCTACACCTTC	CSARMRAFYGYTF	TRBJ1-2	NA	TRBV20-1	once
TGTGCCAGCAGGGACAGGGCGACCTACAATGAGCAGTTCTTC	CASRDRATYNEQFF	TRBJ2-1	TRBD1	TRBV3-1	few
TGCAGCCTCCTAAGAGACATGGACAGCACAGATACGCAGTATTTT	CSLLRDMDSTDTQYF	TRBJ2-3	NA	TRBV29-1	NA
TGTGCCAGCTCAGGGCAGGGATTTGCCAAAAACATTCAGTACTTC	CASSGQGFAKNIQYF	TRBJ2-4	NA	TRBV5-6	few
TGTGCCAGCAGTATGGACGGTCACACTGAAGCTTTCTTT	CASSMDGHTEAFF	TRBJ1-1	NA	TRBV7-2	NA
TGCAGTGCCCATGAGGGGGGGAGGGCTGAAGCTTTCTTT	CSAHEGGRAEAFF	TRBJ1-1	NA	TRBV20-1	NA
TGTGCCACCAGCAGAGGAGGGAGCGGGGGGAACACCGGGGAGCTGTTTTTT	CATSRGGSGGNTGELFF	TRBJ2-2	TRBD2	TRBV15	NA
TGTGCCAGCAGCCTAAGACTGGGCGATAGCACAGATACGCAGTATTTT	CASSLRLGDSTDTQYF	TRBJ2-3	NA	TRBV7-6	many
TGTGCCAGCAGTTTGGCGCAGGGTCACCCCGGGGAGACTGAAGCTTTCTTT	CASSLAQGHPGETEAFF	TRBJ1-1	NA	TRBV12-3/TRBV12-4	NA
TGCAGCGTTGAAGACGGCGGGGGGAAGAATGAGCAGTTCTTC	CSVEDGGGKNEQFF	TRBJ2-1	TRBD2	TRBV29-1	many
TGTGCCAGCAGCTTGGGGCGGACAGGTATTTCCTACGAGCAGTACTTC	CASSLGRTGISYEQYF	TRBJ2-7	TRBD1	TRBV5-5	NA
TGTGCCACCAGTGCCGCCGACAGGGCACGGGAGACCCAGTACTTC	CATSAADRARETQYF	TRBJ2-5	TRBD1	TRBV24-1	NA
TGCAGCGTGGGAAGTAGCTCCTACAATGAGCAGTTCTTC	CSVGSSSYNEQFF	TRBJ2-1	NA	TRBV29-1	many
TGTGCCAGCACCTCGGGGGGCAACGAGCAGTACTTC	CASTSGGNEQYF	TRBJ2-7	NA	TRBV5-5	NA
TGTGCCAGCAGTTTAGGGGGGACTTACCGCGAAAAACTGTTTTTT	CASSLGGTYREKLFF	TRBJ1-4	NA	TRBV12-3/TRBV12-4	few
TGCAGTGCTAGGTCCAACCCAGATACGCAGTATTTT	CSARSNPDTQYF	TRBJ2-3	NA	TRBV20-1	few
TGTGCCAGCAGCCCCAGCTACAGGGAAAGGGGCCAGCATTTT	CASSPSYRERGQHF	TRBJ1-5	NA	TRBV5-5	NA
TGTGCCAGCAGCGTGGACAGGTTCGACGGCGAAACCGGGGAGCTGTTTTTT	CASSVDRFDGETGELFF	TRBJ2-2	TRBD1	TRBV9	once
TGTGCCAGCAGCTTAGTTGGCGTAGACCAAGAGACCCAGTACTTC	CASSLVGVDQETQYF	TRBJ2-5	NA	TRBV7-2	NA
TGTGCCAGCAGCCGAAGACCCCATCAGCCCCAGCATTTT	CASSRRPHQPQHF	TRBJ1-5	NA	TRBV5-6	few
TGTGCCATCAGTGAGCCATCAACGGGAGGGAATTCACCCCTCCACTTT	CAISEPSTGGNSPLHF	TRBJ1-6	NA	TRBV10-3	few
TGCGCCAGCAGCCTACAGCAGGTTCACGAGCAGTACTTC	CASSLQQVHEQYF	TRBJ2-7	NA	TRBV4-1	NA
TGTGCCAGCAGCCCCGACTCTCTCTACGAGCAGTACTTC	CASSPDSLYEQYF	TRBJ2-7	NA	TRBV5-5	many
TGTGCCAGCAGTTTCCGGGACCACGGTCGTACTGAAGCTTTCTTT	CASSFRDHGRTEAFF	TRBJ1-1	NA	TRBV12-3/TRBV12-4	NA
TGCGCCAGCAGCCAAGAGACCGGACAGGGAACGAACTCTGGGGCCAACGTCCTGACTTTC	CASSQETGQGTNSGANVLTF	TRBJ2-6	TRBD1	TRBV4-3	few
TGTGCCAGCTCACTAGCGACAGGGGACAACTATGGCTACACCTTC	CASSLATGDNYGYTF	TRBJ1-2	TRBD1	TRBV18	NA
TGTGCCAGCAGTCCGGATCGCGGAAAGTACTTC	CASSPDRGKYF	TRBJ2-7	NA	TRBV12-3/TRBV12-4	NA
TGTGCCAGCAGCCAAACCCTAGAGGCCCACTATGGCTACACCTTC	CASSQTLEAHYGYTF	TRBJ1-2	NA	TRBV7-9	NA
TGTGCCAGCAGCCAAGATGGAAACATAGAGGCTTTCTTT	CASSQDGNIEAFF	TRBJ1-1	NA	TRBV3-1	few
TGTGCCAGCAGAAACACAGGGGGCAATGAGCAGTTCTTC	CASRNTGGNEQFF	TRBJ2-1	TRBD1	TRBV2	many
TGTGCCAGCAGCGTTGCCAATTGGGGACCCTACGAGCAGTACTTC	CASSVANWGPYEQYF	TRBJ2-7	NA	TRBV7-9	few
TGCGCCAGCAGCTTGTATCCGACTATATCCTACGAGCAGTACTTC	CASSLYPTISYEQYF	TRBJ2-7	NA	TRBV5-1	few
TGTGCCAGCACTTCTAGAGACACTGAAGCTTTCTTT	CASTSRDTEAFF	TRBJ1-1	NA	TRBV12-3/TRBV12-4	many
TGTGCCAGCTCACCACCAGCCCCATCTGGGGCCAACGTCCTGACTTTC	CASSPPAPSGANVLTF	TRBJ2-6	NA	TRBV18	few